Shown below are 18 T cell receptor beta chains from a single sample sequenced in a study of blood T cell repertoires in COVID-19. Repertoires were generated with immunoSEQ multiplex PCR, while TCRdb's copy carries only in-frame clones and drops some. This table holds 180,000 or so clones, roughly nine tenths found once. The sample taken for sequencing was peripheral blood. The receptors derive from an elderly woman in a cohort sampled during active or convalescent COVID-19.

J is TRBJ1-6 and V is TRBV3-1 (or the pseudogene TRBV3-2), with 10 bases identical to TRBD1. The V gene's germline CDR1 is LGHDT and CDR2 YNNKEL (reference sequence). V trimming: 6 bases; J trimming: 7 bases; junction bases outside the gene matches: 6. This CDR3 has 15 amino acids. This CDR3 is CASRLSGQGNSPLHF. DNA for the CDR3: TGTGCCAGCAGGTTATCGGGACAGGGGAATTCACCCCTCCACTTT.

This sequence joins TRBV5-6 and TRBJ1-2, with D possibly matching TRBD1 (5 bases). V lost 1 base and J 4 bases, leaving 8 bases between the germline ends. In germline, CDR1 is SGHDT, CDR2 YYEEEE. The CDR3 length is 13 residues. Here the CDR3 DNA reads TGTGCCAGCAGCTTGACAGGTAGCTATGGCTACACCTTC. Its protein is CASSLTGSYGYTF.

V usage is TRBV13 and J usage is TRBJ1-1, with D maybe TRBD1 (6 bases). The CDR3 is 13 amino acids. The V end lost 4 bases, the J end lost 1 base, and 7 bases lay between the germline ends. Germline-derived CDR1 and CDR2 are PRHDT and FYEKMQ (reference sequence). As DNA, the CDR3 is TGTGCCAGCAGCTCGACAGGGAACACTGAAGCTTTCTTT. This encodes CASSSTGNTEAFF.

This chain uses TRBV18 with TRBJ1-2; 8 nucleotides match TRBD1. V gave up 3 bases and J gave up 8 bases; unmatched junction bases: 8. CDR3 size: 14 residues. Germline V gene sequence: CDR1 KGHSH, CDR2 LQKENI. The CDR3 coding sequence is TGTGCCAGCTCACCGAGGACAGGGACAGGAGGCTACACCTTC. Its translation: CASSPRTGTGGYTF.

This chain joins TRBV10-1 and TRBJ1-2; D is ambiguous. This CDR3 comprises 11 residues. Trimming cost V 0 bases and J 6 bases, with 2 bases left between them. CDR1 and CDR2 from the germline V gene are WNHNN and SYGVQD (reference sequence). The CDR3 region is CASSESNGYTF. CDR3 DNA sequence: TGCGCCAGCAGTGAGTCCAATGGCTACACCTTC.

The genes are TRBV10-3 and TRBJ2-1; 9 bases agree with TRBD2. V shed 10 bases and J 4 bases; nucleotides not matched to a gene: 11. CDR3 length equals 15 residues. Germline V CDR1 and CDR2: ENHRY, SYGVKD. CDR3 sequence: CATTPLAGSYNEQFF. The CDR3 DNA reads TGTGCCACCACCCCTCTAGCGGGATCTTACAATGAGCAGTTCTTC.

This chain links TRBV14 with TRBJ1-6; D remains unclear. Germline V gene sequence: CDR1 SGHDN, CDR2 FVKESK. Trimming left V 4 bases short and J 7 bases short, with 11 bases between. The CDR3 sequence is 14 residues long. The CDR3 DNA follows: TGTGCCAGCAGCCCCCGGGCGGGAAATTCACCCCTCCACTTT. It translates to CASSPRAGNSPLHF.

This sequence joins TRBV10-1 and TRBJ1-3; D possibly corresponds to TRBD1 (6 bases). Trimming pared 11 bases from V and 2 bases from J, leaving 16 bases between. The CDR3 has 14 amino acids. CDR1 and CDR2 from the germline V gene are WNHNN and SYGVQD (reference sequence). CDR3 residues: CASQDSVAGNTIYF. The CDR3 DNA reads TGCGCCTCTCAGGACAGTGTCGCTGGAAACACCATATATTTT.

The V call is TRBV29-1, the J call TRBJ2-3, with a possible D match to TRBD2 (6 bases). The germline V and J ends were trimmed by 3 bases and 2 bases, with 15 bases remaining between them. CDR1 is SQVTM and CDR2 is ANQGSEA in the germline V gene. The CDR3 loop spans 15 amino acids. The CDR3 DNA reads TGCAGCGTTGATAGGGCGGGGTCCTACACAGATACGCAGTATTTT. Amino acid sequence: CSVDRAGSYTDTQYF.

This clone occurred a few times. This CDR3 is missing its conserved last phenylalanine or tryptophan, likely due to a read error. It is unclear where the CDR3 begins or ends on the DNA, so no DNA is shown, and the CDR3 is as TCRdb lists it. The chain is built from TRBV28 and TRBJ2-3; the table calls TRBD2, which could not be checked here. The germline gives CDR1 MDHEN, CDR2 SYDVKM. The CDR3 region is 8 residues in length, termini included. CDR3 residues: CASSTGII.

This chain uses TRBV11-2 with TRBJ2-5; TRBD2 aligns across 8 bases. The V and J ends lost 3 bases and 2 bases, in that order; junction bases with no gene match: 8. The CDR3 is made up of 16 amino acids. Germline loops: CDR1 SGHAT, CDR2 FQNNGV. In DNA form, the CDR3 reads TGTGCCAGCAGCTTCAATAGCGGGAACCTGCAAGAGACCCAGTACTTC. Translation gives CASSFNSGNLQETQYF.

The chain combines TRBV7-9 with TRBJ1-5; D call uncertain. Between the trimmed V and J ends, which lost 3 bases and 4 bases, there was a span of 4 bases. CDR3 length: 12 residues. CDR1 SEHNR and CDR2 FQNEAQ come from the germline V gene (reference sequence). As DNA, the CDR3 is TGTGCCAGCAGCTTCTATAATCAGCCCCAGCATTTT. The encoded protein is CASSFYNQPQHF.

This clone appeared a single time. The gene calls are TRBV28 and TRBJ2-5, with D uncertain. The V gene's germline CDR1 is MDHEN and CDR2 SYDVKM. The V and J ends lost 5 bases and 3 bases respectively, with 13 bases between them. The CDR3 runs 14 residues. This CDR3 reads CASSLRFKKETQYF. The CDR3 DNA reads as TGTGCCAGCAGTCTGAGATTCAAAAAAGAGACCCAGTACTTC. Using reference TRBV28 and TRBJ2-5 for the parts outside the CDR3, the full variable domain is DVKVTQSSRYLVKRTGEKVFLECVQDMDHENMFWYRQDPGLGLRLIYFSYDVKMKEKGDIPEGYSVSREKKERFSLILESASTNQTSMYLCASSLRFKKETQYFGPGTRLLVL.

The chain has TRBV19 and TRBJ2-6, with D perhaps TRBD1 (8 bases). CDR1 LNHDA and CDR2 SQIVND come from the germline V gene (reference sequence). The V end lost 4 bases, the J end lost 0 bases, and 16 bases lay between the germline ends. This CDR3 comprises 18 residues. The CDR3 bases are TGTGCCAGTAGTAAACGACAGGGGAGGGCCTCTGGGGCCAACGTCCTGACTTTC. Protein: CASSKRQGRASGANVLTF.

J is TRBJ2-1 and V is TRBV5-1, with 8 bases identical to TRBD1. V dropped 4 bases and J dropped 5; count of bases not matched to a gene: 14. Germline V gene data show CDR1 as SGHRS and CDR2 as YFSETQ. This CDR3 is built from 17 residues. The CDR3 DNA follows: TGCGCCAGCAGCCCCCGAACCGGGACAGGTCTCCACAATGAGCAGTTCTTC. This translates into CASSPRTGTGLHNEQFF.

The J gene is TRBJ2-7, the V gene TRBV28; D possibly corresponds to TRBD1 (6 bases). V lost 5 bases and J 1 base, leaving 12 bases between the germline ends. CDR1 is MDHEN, CDR2 SYDVKM, per germline. The CDR3 contains 14 residues. The CDR3 is CASSPLDSSYEQYF. The CDR3 nucleotides are TGTGCCAGCAGTCCCCTGGACAGTTCCTACGAGCAGTACTTC.

This chain links TRBV5-1 with TRBJ2-7; a possible D gene is TRBD1 (6 bases). Trimming cost V 4 bases and J 1 base, with 12 bases left between them. The CDR3 loop spans 14 amino acids. Germline CDR1 and CDR2: SGHRS and YFSETQ. The CDR3 loop is CASSPDSLSYEQYF. Written as DNA, the CDR3 is TGCGCCAGCAGCCCGGACAGCCTTTCCTACGAGCAGTACTTC.

The rearrangement uses TRBV5-1 and TRBJ2-3, with 12 positions matching TRBD2. Germline CDR1 and CDR2: SGHRS and YFSETQ. V was clipped by 8 bases and J by 0 bases; unmatched bases: 7. The length of the CDR3 is 16 residues. The CDR3 DNA follows: TGCGCCAGTGGGACTAGCGGGCGGACCAGCACAGATACGCAGTATTTT. This encodes CASGTSGRTSTDTQYF.